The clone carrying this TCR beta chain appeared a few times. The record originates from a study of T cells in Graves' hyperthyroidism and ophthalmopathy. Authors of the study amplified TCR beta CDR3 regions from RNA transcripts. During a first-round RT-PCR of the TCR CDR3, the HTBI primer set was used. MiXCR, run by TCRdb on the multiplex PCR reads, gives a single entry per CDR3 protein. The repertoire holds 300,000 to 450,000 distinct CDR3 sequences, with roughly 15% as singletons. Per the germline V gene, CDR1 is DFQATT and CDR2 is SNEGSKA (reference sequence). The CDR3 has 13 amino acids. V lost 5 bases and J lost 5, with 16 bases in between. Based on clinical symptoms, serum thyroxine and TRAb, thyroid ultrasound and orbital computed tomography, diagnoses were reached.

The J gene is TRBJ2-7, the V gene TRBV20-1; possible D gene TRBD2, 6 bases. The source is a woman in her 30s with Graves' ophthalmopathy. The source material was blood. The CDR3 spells CSAARDSGHEQYF. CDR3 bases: TGCAGTGCTGCAAGGGACTCCGGTCACGAGCAGTACTTC.